The 9 T cell receptor beta chains below all came from one sample that was sequenced in a study of cytomegalovirus exposure and HLA in healthy donors. The PCR employed 60 Vbeta primers together with 13 Jbeta primers. The repertoire was sequenced with immunoSEQ multiplex PCR; TCRdb's copy has only in-frame clones and lacks some. This sample has more than 200,000 clones, with about 84% found just once. Sample: PBMCs. These receptors all come from a human donor in good health.

The V and J genes are TRBV7-2 and TRBJ2-3, with D unclear. This CDR3 spans 14 amino acids. V lost 1 base to trimming and J lost 6 bases, with 11 bases between them. Germline CDR1 SGHTA, CDR2 FQGNSA. CDR3 protein: CASSLVLWRDTQYF. The CDR3 coding sequence is TGTGCCAGCAGCTTAGTACTATGGCGGGATACGCAGTATTTT. The variable domain in full, completed from reference TRBV7-2 and TRBJ2-3, reads GAGVSQSPSNKVTEKGKDVELRCDPISGHTALYWYRQSLGQGLEFLIYFQGNSAPDKSGLPSDRFSAERTGGSVSTLTIQRTQQEDSAVYLCASSLVLWRDTQYFGPGTRLTVL.

The chain has TRBV7-2 and TRBJ2-3; D is ambiguous. Trimming pared 5 bases from V and 6 bases from J, leaving 6 bases between. The CDR3 spans 11 residues. Looked up from germline, CDR1 is SGHTA and CDR2 is FQGNSA. CDR3 in DNA: TGTGCCAGCAGCACATGGGATACGCAGTATTTT. Translation: CASSTWDTQYF.

The chain couples TRBV2 to TRBJ1-1; TRBD1 matches at 7 bases. V lost 7 bases, J lost 0 bases, and 14 bases stayed unmatched. The CDR3 sequence is 17 residues long. Germline V lookup: CDR1 SNHLY, CDR2 FYNNEI. CDR3 region: CASTHRGPGTMNTEAFF. CDR3 DNA sequence: TGTGCCAGCACCCACAGGGGCCCGGGGACCATGAACACTGAAGCTTTCTTT.

This chain uses TRBV29-1 with TRBJ2-3; 10 nucleotides agree with TRBD2. The ends lost 8 bases at V and 4 bases at J; junction bases unmatched: 15. There are 16 residues in the CDR3. The V gene's germline CDR1 is SQVTM and CDR2 ANQGSEA. The CDR3 region has the DNA TGCAGCTACCGAACTAGCGGGGCTAATGGCGCAGATACGCAGTATTTT. Residues: CSYRTSGANGADTQYF.

This clone was seen once. This chain uses TRBV5-6 with TRBJ2-6; 9 nucleotides align to TRBD2. The CDR3 extends over 18 amino acids. V was clipped by 4 bases and J by 0 bases; unmatched bases: 8. Germline loops: CDR1 SGHDT, CDR2 YYEEEE. The CDR3 DNA sequence: TGTGCCAGCAGCCCCCTAGCGGGACAGAGCTCTGGGGCCAACGTCCTGACTTTC. Its protein product is CASSPLAGQSSGANVLTF.

In DNA, the CDR3 is TGTGCCAGCAGCCAAAGAAAGGGGGCAAGGGAGACCCAGTACTTC. Its translation: CASSQRKGARETQYF. This chain connects TRBV14 to TRBJ2-5, with 7 positions matching TRBD1. CDR1 and CDR2 from the germline V gene are SGHDN and FVKESK. CDR3 length: 15 amino acids. The trim removed 2 bases at V and 5 bases at J, leaving 8 bases unmatched. The whole variable domain, remainder taken from reference TRBV14 and TRBJ2-5, is EAGVTQFPSHSVIEKGQTVTLRCDPISGHDNLYWYRRVMGKEIKFLLHFVKESKQDESGMPNNRFLAERTGGTYSTLKVQPAELEDSGVYFCASSQRKGARETQYFGPGTRLLVL.

The chain employs TRBV29-1 and TRBJ2-7; TRBD2 matches at 9 bases. The CDR3 covers 13 residues. The V gene end was trimmed by 6 bases and the J gene end by 2 bases; junction bases not matched to a gene: 5. Germline lookup yields CDR1 SQVTM and CDR2 ANQGSEA. In nucleotides, the CDR3 is TGCAGCGTCAGAGCTAGCGGGACCTACGAGCAGTACTTC. Translating it yields CSVRASGTYEQYF.

The V and J genes are TRBV10-3 and TRBJ2-7; TRBD2 matches 12 bases. Germline CDR1 reads ENHRY; CDR2 reads SYGVKD. The CDR3 totals 14 residues. With V trimmed by 7 bases and J by 5 bases, 6 bases remained unmatched. The DNA of the CDR3 is TGTGCCATCAAAGCTAGCGGGAGGGGACACGAGCAGTACTTC. Amino acid sequence: CAIKASGRGHEQYF.

The chain has TRBV4-1 and TRBJ2-5, with no clear D. CDR1 is MGHRA and CDR2 is YSYEKL in the germline V gene. Trimming cost V 1 base and J 0 bases, with 9 bases left between them. CDR3 length: 15 residues. In nucleotides, the CDR3 is TGCGCCAGCAGCCAAGTTCTTGACAACCAAGAGACCCAGTACTTC. The encoded protein is CASSQVLDNQETQYF.